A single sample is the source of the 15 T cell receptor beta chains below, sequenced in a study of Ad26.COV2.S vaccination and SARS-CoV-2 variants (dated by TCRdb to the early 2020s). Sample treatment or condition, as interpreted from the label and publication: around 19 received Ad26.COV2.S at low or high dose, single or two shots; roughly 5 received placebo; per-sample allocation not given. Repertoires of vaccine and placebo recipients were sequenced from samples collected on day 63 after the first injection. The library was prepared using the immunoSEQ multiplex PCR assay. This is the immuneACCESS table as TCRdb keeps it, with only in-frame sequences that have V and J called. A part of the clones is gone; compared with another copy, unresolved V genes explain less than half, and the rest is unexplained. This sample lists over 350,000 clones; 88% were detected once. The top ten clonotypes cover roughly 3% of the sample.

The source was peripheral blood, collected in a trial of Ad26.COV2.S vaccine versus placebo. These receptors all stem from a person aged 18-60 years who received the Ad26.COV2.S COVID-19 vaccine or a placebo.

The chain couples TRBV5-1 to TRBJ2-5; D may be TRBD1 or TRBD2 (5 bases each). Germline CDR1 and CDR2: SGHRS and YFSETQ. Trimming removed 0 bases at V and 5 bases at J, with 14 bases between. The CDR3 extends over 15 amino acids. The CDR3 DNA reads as TGCGCCAGCAGCTTGGGGGACCCGGGCAGGGAGACCCAGTACTTC. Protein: CASSLGDPGRETQYF.

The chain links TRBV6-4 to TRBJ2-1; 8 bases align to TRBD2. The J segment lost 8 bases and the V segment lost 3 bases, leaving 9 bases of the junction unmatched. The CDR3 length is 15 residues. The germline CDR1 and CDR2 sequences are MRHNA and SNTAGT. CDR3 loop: CASSETAVAGYEQFF. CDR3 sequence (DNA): TGTGCCAGCAGTGAAACGGCAGTAGCGGGGTATGAGCAGTTCTTC.

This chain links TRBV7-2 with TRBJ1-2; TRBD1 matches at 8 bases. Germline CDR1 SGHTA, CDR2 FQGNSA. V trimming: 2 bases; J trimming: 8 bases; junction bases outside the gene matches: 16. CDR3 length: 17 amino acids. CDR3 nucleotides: TGTGCCAGCAGCTTATTAATCGGACAGGGAAACTCGGAGGGCTACACCTTC. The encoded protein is CASSLLIGQGNSEGYTF.

The CDR3 is CASSLTDRGRTQPQHF. As DNA, the CDR3 is TGTGCCAGCAGCTTAACCGACAGGGGGAGGACTCAGCCCCAGCATTTT. V usage is TRBV7-2 and J usage is TRBJ1-5; 9 nucleotides match TRBD1. The CDR3 spans 16 residues. After removal of 2 bases from V and 6 bases from J, the junction contained 8 bases not matched to a gene. Germline assignment: CDR1 SGHTA and CDR2 FQGNSA.

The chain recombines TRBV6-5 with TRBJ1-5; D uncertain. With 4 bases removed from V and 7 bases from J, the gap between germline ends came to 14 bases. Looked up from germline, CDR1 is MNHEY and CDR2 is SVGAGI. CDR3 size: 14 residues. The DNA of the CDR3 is TGTGCCAGCAGTTGGGTCGCTGAAGCACAGCCCCAGCATTTT. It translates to CASSWVAEAQPQHF.

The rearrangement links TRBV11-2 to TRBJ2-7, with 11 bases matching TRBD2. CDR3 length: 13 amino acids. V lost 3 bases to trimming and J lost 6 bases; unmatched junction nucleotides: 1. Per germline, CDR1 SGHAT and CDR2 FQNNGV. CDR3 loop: CASSFSGGGEQYF. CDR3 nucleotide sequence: TGTGCCAGCAGCTTTAGCGGGGGGGGCGAGCAGTACTTC.

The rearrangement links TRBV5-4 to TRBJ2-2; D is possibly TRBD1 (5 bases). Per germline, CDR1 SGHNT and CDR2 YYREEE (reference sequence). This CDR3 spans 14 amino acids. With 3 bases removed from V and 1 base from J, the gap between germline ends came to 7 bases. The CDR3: CASSSTENTGELFF. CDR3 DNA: TGTGCCAGCAGCTCGACAGAGAACACCGGGGAGCTGTTTTTT.

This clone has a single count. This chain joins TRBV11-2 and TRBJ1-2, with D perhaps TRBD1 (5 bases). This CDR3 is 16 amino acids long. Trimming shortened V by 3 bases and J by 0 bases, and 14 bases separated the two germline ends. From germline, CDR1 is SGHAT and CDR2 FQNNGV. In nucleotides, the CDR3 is TGTGCCAGCAGCTTGGGGGGATGGAGTACTAACTATGGCTACACCTTC. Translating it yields CASSLGGWSTNYGYTF.

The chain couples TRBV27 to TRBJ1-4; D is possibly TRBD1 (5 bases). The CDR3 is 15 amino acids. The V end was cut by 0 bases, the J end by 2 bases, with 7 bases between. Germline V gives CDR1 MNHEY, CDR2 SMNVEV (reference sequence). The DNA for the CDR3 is TGTGCCAGCAGTTTATCGTCAGGGACTAATGAAAAACTGTTTTTT. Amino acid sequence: CASSLSSGTNEKLFF.

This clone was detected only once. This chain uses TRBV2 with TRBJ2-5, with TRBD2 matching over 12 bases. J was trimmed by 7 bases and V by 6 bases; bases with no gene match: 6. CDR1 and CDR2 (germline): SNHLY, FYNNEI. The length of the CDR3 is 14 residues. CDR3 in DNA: TGTGCCAGCAGGGGTTTGACTAGCGGGGGGACCCAGTACTTC. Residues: CASRGLTSGGTQYF.

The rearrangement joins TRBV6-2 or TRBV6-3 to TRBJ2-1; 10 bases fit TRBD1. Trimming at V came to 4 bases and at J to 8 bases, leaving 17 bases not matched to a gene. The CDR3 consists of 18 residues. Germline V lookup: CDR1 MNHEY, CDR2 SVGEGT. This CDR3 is CASSSTKTRDRGYYEQFF. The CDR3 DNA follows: TGTGCCAGCAGTTCCACAAAAACCCGGGACAGGGGTTATTATGAGCAGTTCTTC.

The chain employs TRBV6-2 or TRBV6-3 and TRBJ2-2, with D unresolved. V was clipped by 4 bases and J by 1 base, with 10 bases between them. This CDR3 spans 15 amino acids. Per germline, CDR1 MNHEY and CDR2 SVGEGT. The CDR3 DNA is TGTGCCAGCAGTTGGCGAGCGAGGAACACCGGGGAGCTGTTTTTT. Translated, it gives CASSWRARNTGELFF.

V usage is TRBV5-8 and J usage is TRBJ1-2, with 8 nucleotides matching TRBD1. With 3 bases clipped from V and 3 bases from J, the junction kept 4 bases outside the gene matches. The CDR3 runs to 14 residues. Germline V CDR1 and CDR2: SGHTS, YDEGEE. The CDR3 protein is CASSSGQGYYGYTF. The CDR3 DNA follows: TGTGCCAGCAGCTCCGGACAGGGTTACTATGGCTACACCTTC.

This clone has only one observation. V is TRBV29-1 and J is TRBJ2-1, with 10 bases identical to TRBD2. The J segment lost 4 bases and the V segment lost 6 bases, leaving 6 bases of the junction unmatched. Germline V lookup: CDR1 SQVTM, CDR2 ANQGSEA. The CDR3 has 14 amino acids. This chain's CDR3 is CSVIAGGRYNEQFF. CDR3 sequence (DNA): TGCAGCGTCATAGCGGGGGGCAGGTACAATGAGCAGTTCTTC.

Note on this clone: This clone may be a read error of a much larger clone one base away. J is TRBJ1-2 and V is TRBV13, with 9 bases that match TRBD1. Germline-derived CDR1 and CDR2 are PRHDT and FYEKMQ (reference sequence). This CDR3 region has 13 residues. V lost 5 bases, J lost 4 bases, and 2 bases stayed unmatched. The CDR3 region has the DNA TGTGCCAGCAGCACGACAGGGGGCTATGGCTACACCTTC. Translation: CASSTTGGYGYTF.